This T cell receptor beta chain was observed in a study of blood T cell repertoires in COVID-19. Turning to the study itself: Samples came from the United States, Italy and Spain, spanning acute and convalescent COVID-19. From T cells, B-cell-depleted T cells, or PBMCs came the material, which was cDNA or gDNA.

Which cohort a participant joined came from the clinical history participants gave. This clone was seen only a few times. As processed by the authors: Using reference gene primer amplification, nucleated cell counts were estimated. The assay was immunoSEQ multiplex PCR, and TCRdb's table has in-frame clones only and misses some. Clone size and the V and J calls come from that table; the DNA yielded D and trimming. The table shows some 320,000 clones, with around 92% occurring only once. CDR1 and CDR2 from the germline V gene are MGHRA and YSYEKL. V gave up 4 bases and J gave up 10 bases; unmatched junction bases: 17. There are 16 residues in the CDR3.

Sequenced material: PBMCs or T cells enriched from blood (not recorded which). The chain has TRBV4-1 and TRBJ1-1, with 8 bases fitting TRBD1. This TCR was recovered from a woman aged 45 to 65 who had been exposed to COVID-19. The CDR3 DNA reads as TGCGCCAGCAGCCGACTATTAGATGCAGGGGGCTCGGGAGCTTTCTTT. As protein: CASSRLLDAGGSGAFF.